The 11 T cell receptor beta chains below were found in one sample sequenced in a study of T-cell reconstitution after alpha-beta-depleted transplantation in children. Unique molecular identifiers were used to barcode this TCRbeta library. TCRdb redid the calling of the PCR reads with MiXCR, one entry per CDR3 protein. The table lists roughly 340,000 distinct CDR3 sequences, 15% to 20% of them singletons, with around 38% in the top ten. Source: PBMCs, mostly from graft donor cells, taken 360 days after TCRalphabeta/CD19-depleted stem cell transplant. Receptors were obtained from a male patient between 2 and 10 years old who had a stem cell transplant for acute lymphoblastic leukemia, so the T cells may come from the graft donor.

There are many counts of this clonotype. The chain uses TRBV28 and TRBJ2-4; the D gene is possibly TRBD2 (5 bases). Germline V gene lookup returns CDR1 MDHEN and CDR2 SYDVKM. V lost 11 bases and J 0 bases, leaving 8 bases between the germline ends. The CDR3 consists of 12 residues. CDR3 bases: TGTGCCGCAGGACTAGCCAAAAACATTCAGTACTTC. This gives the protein CAAGLAKNIQYF.

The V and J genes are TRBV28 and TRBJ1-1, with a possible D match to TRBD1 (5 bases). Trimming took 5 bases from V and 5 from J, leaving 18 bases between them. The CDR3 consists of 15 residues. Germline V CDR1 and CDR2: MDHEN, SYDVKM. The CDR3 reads CASSIRGKSKTEAFF. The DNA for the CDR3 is TGTGCCAGCAGTATTCGGGGGAAGAGTAAGACTGAAGCTTTCTTT.

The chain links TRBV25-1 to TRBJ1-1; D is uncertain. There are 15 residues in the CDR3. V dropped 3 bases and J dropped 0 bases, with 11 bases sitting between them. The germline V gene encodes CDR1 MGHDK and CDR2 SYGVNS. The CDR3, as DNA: TGTGCCAGCAGTGATCGGGGATTAATGAACACTGAAGCTTTCTTT. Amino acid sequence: CASSDRGLMNTEAFF.

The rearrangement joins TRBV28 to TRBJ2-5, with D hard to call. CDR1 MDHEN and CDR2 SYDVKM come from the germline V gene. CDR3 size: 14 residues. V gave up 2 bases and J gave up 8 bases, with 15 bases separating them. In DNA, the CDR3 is TGTGCCAGCAGTTTAATCCCCGTACCGGTAACCCAGTACTTC. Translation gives CASSLIPVPVTQYF.

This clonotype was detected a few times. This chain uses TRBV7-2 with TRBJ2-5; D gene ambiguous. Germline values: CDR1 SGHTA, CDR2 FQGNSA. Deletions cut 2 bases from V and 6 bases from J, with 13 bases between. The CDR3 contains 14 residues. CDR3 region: CASSLMLGVQTQYF. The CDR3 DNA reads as TGTGCCAGCAGCTTAATGTTAGGTGTGCAGACCCAGTACTTC.

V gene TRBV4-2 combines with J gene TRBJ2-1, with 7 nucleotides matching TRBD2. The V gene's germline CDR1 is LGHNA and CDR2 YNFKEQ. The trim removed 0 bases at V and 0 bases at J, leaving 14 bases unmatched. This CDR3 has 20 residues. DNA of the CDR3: TGTGCCAGCAGCCAAGATCGTCTAGTTGGGGGGGAGAGCTCCTACAATGAGCAGTTCTTC. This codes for CASSQDRLVGGESSYNEQFF.

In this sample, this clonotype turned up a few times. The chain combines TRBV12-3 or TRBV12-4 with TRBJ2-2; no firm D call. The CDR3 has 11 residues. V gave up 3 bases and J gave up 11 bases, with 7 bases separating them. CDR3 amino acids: CASSFSAELFF. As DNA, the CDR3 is TGTGCCAGCAGTTTCAGCGCCGAGCTGTTTTTT.

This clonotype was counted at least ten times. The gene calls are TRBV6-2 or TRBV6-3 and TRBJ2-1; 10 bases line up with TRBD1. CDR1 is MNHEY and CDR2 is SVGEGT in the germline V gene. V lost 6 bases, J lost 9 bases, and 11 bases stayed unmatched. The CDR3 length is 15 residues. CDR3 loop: CASSNRDRGTPEQFF. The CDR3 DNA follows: TGTGCCAGCAGCAACCGGGACAGGGGCACTCCTGAGCAGTTCTTC.

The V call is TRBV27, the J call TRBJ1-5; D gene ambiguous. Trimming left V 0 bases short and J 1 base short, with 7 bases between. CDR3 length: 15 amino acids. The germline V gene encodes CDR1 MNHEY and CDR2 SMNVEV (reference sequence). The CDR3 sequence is CASSLSGFSNQPQHF. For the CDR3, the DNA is TGTGCCAGCAGTTTATCGGGGTTCAGCAATCAGCCCCAGCATTTT.

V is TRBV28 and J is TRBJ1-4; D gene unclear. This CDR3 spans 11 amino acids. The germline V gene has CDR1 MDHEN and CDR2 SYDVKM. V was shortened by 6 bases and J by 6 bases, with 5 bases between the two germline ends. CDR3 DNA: TGTGCCAGCAGGTCTCATGAAAAACTGTTTTTT. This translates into CASRSHEKLFF.

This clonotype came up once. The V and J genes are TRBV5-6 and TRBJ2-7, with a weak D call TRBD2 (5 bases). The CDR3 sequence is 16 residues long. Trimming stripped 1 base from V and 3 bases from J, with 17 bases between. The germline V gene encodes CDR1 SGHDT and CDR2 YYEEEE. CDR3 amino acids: CASSLRELTLSYEQYF. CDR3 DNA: TGTGCCAGCAGCTTGCGGGAACTCACCCTAAGCTACGAGCAGTACTTC.